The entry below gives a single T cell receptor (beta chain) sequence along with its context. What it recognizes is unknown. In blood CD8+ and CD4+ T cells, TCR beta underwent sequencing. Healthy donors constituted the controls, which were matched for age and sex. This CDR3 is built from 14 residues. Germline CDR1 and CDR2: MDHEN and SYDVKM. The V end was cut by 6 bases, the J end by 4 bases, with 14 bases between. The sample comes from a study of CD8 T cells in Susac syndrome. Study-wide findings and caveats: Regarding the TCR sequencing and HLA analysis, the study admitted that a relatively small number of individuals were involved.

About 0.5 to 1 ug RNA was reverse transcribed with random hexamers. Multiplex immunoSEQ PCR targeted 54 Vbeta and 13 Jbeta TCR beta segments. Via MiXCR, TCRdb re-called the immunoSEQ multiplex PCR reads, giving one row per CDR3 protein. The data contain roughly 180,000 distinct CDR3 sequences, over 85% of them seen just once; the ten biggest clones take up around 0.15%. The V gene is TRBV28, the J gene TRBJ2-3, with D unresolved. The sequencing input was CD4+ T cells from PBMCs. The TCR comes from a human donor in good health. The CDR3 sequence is CASSLPGLPDTQYF. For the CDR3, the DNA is TGTGCCAGCAGCTTGCCTGGTCTCCCAGATACGCAGTATTTT.